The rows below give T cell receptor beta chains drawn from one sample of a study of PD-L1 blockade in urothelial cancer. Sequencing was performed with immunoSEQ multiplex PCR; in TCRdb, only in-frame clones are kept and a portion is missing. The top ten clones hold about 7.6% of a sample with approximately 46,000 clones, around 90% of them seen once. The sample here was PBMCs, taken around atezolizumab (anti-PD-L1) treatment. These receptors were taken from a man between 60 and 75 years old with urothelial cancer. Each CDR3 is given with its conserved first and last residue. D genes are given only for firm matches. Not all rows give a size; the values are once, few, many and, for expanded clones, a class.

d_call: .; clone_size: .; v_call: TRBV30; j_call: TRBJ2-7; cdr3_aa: CAWSQGVSYGQYF; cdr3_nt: TGTGCCTGGAGTCAAGGGGTCTCCTACGGGCAGTACTTC
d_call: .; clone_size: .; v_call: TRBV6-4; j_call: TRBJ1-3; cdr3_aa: CASNKGTQGFGNTIYF; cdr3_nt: TGTGCCAGCAATAAGGGAACACAGGGCTTCGGAAACACCATATATTTT
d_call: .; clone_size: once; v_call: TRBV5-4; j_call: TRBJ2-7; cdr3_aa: CASSSPTGNYEQYF; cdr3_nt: TGTGCCAGCAGCTCCCCTACAGGGAACTACGAGCAGTACTTC
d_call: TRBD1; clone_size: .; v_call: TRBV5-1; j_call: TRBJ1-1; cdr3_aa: CASSSDRVDEAFF; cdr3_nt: TGCGCCAGCAGCTCGGACAGGGTGGATGAAGCTTTCTTT
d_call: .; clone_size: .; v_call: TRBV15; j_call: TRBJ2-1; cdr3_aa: CATSRDQNRYNEQFF; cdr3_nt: TGTGCCACCAGCAGAGATCAAAACAGGTACAATGAGCAGTTCTTC
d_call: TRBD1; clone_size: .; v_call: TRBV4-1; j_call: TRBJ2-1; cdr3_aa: CASSRGLGQGAWEQFF; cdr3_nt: TGCGCCAGCAGCCGCGGACTTGGGCAGGGGGCGTGGGAGCAGTTCTTC
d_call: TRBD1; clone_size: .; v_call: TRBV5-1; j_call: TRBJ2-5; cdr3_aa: CASSAGTVQETQYF; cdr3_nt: TGCGCCAGCAGCGCCGGGACAGTTCAAGAGACCCAGTACTTC
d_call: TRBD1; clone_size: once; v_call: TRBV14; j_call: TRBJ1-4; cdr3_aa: CASSHFQGANEKLFF; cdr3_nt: TGTGCCAGCAGCCATTTCCAGGGGGCTAATGAAAAACTGTTTTTT
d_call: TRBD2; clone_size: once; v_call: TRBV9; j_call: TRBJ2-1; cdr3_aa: CASSAGGARYNEQFF; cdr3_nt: TGTGCCAGCAGCGCCGGGGGGGCGAGGTACAATGAGCAGTTCTTC
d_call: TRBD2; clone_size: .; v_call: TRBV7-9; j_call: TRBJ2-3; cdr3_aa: CASSLARGGVSDTQYF; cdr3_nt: TGTGCCAGCAGCTTAGCTCGCGGGGGGGTGTCAGATACGCAGTATTTT
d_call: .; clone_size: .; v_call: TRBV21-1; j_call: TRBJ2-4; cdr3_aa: CASSRLAGGAKNIQYF; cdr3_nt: TGTGCCAGCAGCAGACTAGCGGGGGGAGCCAAAAACATTCAGTACTTC
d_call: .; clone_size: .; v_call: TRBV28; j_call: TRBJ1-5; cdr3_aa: CASSLEGGGNQPQHF; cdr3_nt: TGTGCCAGCAGTTTAGAGGGCGGGGGCAATCAGCCCCAGCATTTT
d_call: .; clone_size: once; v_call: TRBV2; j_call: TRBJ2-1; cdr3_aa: CASTPSGHEQFF; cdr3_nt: TGTGCCAGCACCCCGAGCGGCCATGAGCAGTTCTTC
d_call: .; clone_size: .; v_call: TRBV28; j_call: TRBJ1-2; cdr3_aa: CASSDRDTDPSGYTF; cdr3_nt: TGTGCCAGCAGTGACCGGGACACGGATCCAAGTGGCTACACCTTC
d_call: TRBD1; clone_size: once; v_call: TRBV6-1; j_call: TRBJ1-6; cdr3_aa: CASLDRALYNSPLHF; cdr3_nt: TGTGCCAGTCTTGACAGGGCCCTATATAATTCACCCCTCCACTTT
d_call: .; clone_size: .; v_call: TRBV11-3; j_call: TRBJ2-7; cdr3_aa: CASSLVAGISYEQYF; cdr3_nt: TGTGCCAGCAGCTTAGTGGCAGGGATTTCCTACGAGCAGTACTTC
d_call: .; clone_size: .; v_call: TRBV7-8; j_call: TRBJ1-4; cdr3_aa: CASSLAGRAGMDEKLFF; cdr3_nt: TGTGCCAGCAGCTTAGCGGGGAGGGCAGGGATGGATGAAAAACTGTTTTTT
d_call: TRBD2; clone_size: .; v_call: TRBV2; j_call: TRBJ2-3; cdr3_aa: CASSGTNLRLVTQYF; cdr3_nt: TGTGCCAGCAGCGGGACTAATCTGAGGCTCGTTACGCAGTATTTT
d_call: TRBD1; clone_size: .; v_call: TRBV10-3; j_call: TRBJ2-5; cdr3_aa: CAIRGTGQETQYF; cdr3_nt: TGTGCCATCAGGGGGACAGGGCAAGAGACCCAGTACTTC
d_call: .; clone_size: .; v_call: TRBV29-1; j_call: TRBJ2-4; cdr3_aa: CSVETGLDIQYF; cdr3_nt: TGCAGCGTTGAAACAGGGTTGGACATTCAGTACTTC
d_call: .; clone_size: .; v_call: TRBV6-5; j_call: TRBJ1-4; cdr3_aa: CASSTRVREKLFF; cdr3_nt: TGTGCCAGCAGTACCCGGGTCCGCGAAAAACTGTTTTTT
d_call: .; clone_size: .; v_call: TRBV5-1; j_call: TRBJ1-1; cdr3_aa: CASSLDPQNTEAFF; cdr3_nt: TGCGCCAGCAGCTTGGATCCCCAAAACACTGAAGCTTTCTTT
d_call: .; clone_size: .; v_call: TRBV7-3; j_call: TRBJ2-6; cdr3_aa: CASSPQHSGANVLTF; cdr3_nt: TGTGCCAGCAGCCCACAACACTCTGGGGCCAACGTCCTGACTTTC
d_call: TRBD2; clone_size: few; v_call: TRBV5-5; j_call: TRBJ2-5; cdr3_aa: CASSLSPTSGAQETQYF; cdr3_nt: TGTGCCAGCAGCTTGTCTCCGACTAGCGGGGCACAAGAGACCCAGTACTTC
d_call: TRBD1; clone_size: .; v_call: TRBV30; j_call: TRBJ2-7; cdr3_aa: CAWRTGPYEQYF; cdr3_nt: TGTGCCTGGAGGACAGGGCCCTACGAGCAGTACTTC
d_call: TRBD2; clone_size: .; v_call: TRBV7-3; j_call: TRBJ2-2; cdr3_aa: CASGRGGTGELFF; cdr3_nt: TGTGCCAGCGGGCGGGGGGGCACCGGGGAGCTGTTTTTT
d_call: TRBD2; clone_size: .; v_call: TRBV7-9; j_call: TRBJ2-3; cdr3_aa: CASSPRTSGLTDTQYF; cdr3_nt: TGTGCCAGCAGTCCCCGGACTAGCGGGCTCACAGATACGCAGTATTTT
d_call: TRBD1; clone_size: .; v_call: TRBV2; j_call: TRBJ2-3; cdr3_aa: CASSGTGRSPDTQYF; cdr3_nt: TGTGCCAGCAGTGGGACAGGGCGATCTCCAGATACGCAGTATTTT
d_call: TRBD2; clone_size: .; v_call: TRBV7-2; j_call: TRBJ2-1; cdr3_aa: CASSLASGYNEQFF; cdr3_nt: TGTGCCAGCAGCTTGGCTAGCGGCTACAATGAGCAGTTCTTC
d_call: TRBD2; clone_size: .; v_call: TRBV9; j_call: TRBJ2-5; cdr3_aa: CASSVLPAGGSQTQYF; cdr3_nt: TGTGCCAGCAGCGTGCTCCCAGCGGGGGGGTCACAGACCCAGTACTTC
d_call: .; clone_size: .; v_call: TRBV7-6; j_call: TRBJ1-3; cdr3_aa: CASSRTGISGNTIYF; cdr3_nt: TGTGCCAGCAGCCGCACCGGGATCTCTGGAAACACCATATATTTT
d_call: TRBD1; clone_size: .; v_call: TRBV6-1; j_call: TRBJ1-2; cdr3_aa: CASSENWDRVVVYGYTF; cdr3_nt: TGTGCCAGCAGTGAAAATTGGGACAGGGTAGTTGTCTATGGCTACACCTTC
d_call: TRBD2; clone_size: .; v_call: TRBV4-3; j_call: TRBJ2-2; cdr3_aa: CASSQDGGGSTGELFF; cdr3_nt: TGCGCCAGCAGCCAAGATGGCGGGGGATCCACCGGGGAGCTGTTTTTT
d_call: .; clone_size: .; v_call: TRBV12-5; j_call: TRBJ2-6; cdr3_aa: CASGLVLRTLDSGANVLTF; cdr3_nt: TGTGCTAGTGGTTTGGTACTCCGGACTTTAGACTCTGGGGCCAACGTCCTGACTTTC
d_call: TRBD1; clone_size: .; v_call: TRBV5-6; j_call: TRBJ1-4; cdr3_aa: CASSFRQGAGEKLFF; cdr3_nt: TGTGCCAGCAGCTTCCGACAGGGGGCTGGAGAAAAACTGTTTTTT
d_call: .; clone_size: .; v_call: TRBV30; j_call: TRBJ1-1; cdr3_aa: CAWSPFGGGPTEAFF; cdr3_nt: TGTGCCTGGAGTCCCTTTGGCGGGGGACCCACTGAAGCTTTCTTT
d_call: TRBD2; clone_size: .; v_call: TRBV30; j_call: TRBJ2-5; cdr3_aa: CAWSTIGLAGGQETQYF; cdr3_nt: TGTGCCTGGAGTACGATCGGGCTAGCGGGGGGGCAGGAGACCCAGTACTTC
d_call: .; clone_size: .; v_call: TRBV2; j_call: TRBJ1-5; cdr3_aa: CASRREGQTNQPQHF; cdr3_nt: TGTGCCAGCAGGCGGGAGGGGCAGACCAATCAGCCCCAGCATTTT
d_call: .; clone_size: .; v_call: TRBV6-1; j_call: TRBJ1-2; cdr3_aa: CASRQFYGYTF; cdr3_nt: TGTGCCAGCAGACAGTTCTATGGCTACACCTTC
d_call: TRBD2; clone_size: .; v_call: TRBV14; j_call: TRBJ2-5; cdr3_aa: CASSQDQRGWETQYF; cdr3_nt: TGTGCCAGCAGCCAAGACCAGCGGGGATGGGAGACCCAGTACTTC
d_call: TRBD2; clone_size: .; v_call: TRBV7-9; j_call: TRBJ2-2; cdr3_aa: CASSLVRGGSSGELFF; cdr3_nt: TGTGCCAGCAGCTTAGTACGCGGGGGATCCTCCGGGGAGCTGTTTTTT
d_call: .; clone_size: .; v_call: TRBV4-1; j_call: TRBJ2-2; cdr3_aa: CASSRGQNTGELFF; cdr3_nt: TGCGCCAGCAGCAGGGGACAAAACACCGGGGAGCTGTTTTTT
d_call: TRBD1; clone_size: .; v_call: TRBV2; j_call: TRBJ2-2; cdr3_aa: CASSDTGGAPWELFF; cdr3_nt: TGTGCCAGCAGTGATACAGGGGGCGCCCCGTGGGAGCTGTTTTTT
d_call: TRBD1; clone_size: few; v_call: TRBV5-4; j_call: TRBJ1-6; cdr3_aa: CASSFGQGGSPLHF; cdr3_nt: TGTGCCAGCAGCTTTGGACAGGGTGGCTCACCCCTCCACTTT
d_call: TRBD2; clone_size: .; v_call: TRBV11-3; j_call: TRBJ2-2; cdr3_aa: CASSLEAGENTGELFF; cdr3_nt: TGTGCCAGCAGCTTAGAGGCGGGGGAGAACACCGGGGAGCTGTTTTTT
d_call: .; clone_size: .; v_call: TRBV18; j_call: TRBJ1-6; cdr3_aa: CASSPGREGNSPLHF; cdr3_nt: TGTGCCAGCTCACCAGGCAGGGAAGGAAATTCACCCCTCCACTTT
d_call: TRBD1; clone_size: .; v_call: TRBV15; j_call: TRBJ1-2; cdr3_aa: CATSDRGISGYTF; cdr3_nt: TGTGCCACCAGCGACAGGGGAATCTCTGGCTACACCTTC
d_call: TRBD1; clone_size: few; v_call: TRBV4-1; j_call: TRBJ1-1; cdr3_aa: CASSQITSGTDEQTEAFF; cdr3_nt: TGCGCCAGCAGCCAAATTACCTCAGGGACAGATGAACAGACTGAAGCTTTCTTT
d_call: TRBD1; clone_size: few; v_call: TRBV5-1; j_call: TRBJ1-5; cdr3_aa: CASSWTGGKDQPQHF; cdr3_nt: TGCGCCAGCAGCTGGACAGGGGGCAAGGATCAGCCCCAGCATTTT
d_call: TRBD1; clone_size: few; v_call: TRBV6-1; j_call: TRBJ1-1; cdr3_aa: CASSEWTGSTEAFF; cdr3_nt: TGTGCCAGCAGTGAATGGACAGGGAGCACTGAAGCTTTCTTT
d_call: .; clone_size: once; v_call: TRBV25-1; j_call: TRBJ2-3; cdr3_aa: CASSKGLNRDTQYF; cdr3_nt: TGTGCCAGCAGTAAAGGACTGAACCGAGATACGCAGTATTTT
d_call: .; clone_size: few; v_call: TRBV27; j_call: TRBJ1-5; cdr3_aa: CASSLLGEPQHF; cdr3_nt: TGTGCCAGCAGTTTGCTGGGAGAGCCCCAGCATTTT
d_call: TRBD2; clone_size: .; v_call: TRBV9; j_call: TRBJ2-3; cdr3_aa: CASSATSGGLSSTDTQYF; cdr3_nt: TGTGCCAGCAGCGCAACTAGCGGGGGCCTTTCTAGCACAGATACGCAGTATTTT